The following is a T cell receptor beta chain sequence with its context. Antigen: not known. Treatment in this sample: roughly ten-day PBMC culture with coronavirus spike peptide pools or control peptides (ViraFEST assay). Harvesting of the unexposed donor's CD4+ T cells predated the COVID-19 pandemic (2011-2018). This entry is derived from a study of vaccination and CD4 T cells after COVID-19. The Oncomine TCR Beta short-read assay was applied to DNA of cultured CD4+ T cells. MiXCR, run by TCRdb on the PCR reads, gives a single entry per CDR3 protein. The sample carries roughly 9,900 distinct CDR3 sequences, 30% to 40% recorded once. Input material: CD4+ T cells from blood, cultured in vitro. The TCR originated in a human donor in good health.

DNA of the CDR3: TGTGCCAGCAGCCGATACGGGGGGGCCTATGGCTACACCTTC. It is translated as CASSRYGGAYGYTF. V gene TRBV7-2 combines with J gene TRBJ1-2; D is possibly TRBD1 (6 bases). This CDR3 contains 14 residues. CDR1 and CDR2 (germline): SGHTA, FQGNSA. The V end was cut by 5 bases, the J end by 4 bases, with 14 bases between.